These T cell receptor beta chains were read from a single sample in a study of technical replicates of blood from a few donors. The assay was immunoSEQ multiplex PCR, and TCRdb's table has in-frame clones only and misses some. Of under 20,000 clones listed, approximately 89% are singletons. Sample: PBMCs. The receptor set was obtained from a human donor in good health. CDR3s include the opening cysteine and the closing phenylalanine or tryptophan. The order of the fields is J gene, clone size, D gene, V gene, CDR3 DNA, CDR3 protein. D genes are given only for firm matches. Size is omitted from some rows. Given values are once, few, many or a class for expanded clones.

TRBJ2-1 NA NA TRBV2 TGTGCCAGCAGTGAGCGGAACCTCAATGAGCAGTTCTTC CASSERNLNEQFF
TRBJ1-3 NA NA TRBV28 TGTGCCAGCAGTTTAAGCCTCCGCTCTGGAAACACCATATATTTT CASSLSLRSGNTIYF
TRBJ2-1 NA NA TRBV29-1 TGCAGCGTTGTGGGGGCCTCCGGCGGTGAGCAGTTCTTC CSVVGASGGEQFF
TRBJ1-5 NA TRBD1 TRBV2 TGTGCCAGCAGTGGTAACAGGGGGCTGGAGCCCCAGCATTTT CASSGNRGLEPQHF
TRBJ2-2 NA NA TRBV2 TGTGCCAGCAGTGAAAGACAGACCACCGGGGAGCTGTTTTTT CASSERQTTGELFF
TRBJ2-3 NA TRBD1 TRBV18 TGTGCCAGCTCACCCCGGGACAGGGGCCCAGATACGCAGTATTTT CASSPRDRGPDTQYF
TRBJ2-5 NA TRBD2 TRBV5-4 TGTGCCAGCAGCTTACGGCTAGCGGGAGTAGAGACCCAGTACTTC CASSLRLAGVETQYF
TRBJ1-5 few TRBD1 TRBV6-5 TGTGCCAGCAGTTCGAGGACAGGGCTGACCCATTTT CASSSRTGLTHF
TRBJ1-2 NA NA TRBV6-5 TGTGCCAGCAGACTACATCGAGGTGACTATGGCTACACCTTC CASRLHRGDYGYTF
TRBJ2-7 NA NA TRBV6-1 TGTGCCAGCAGTGAGGGAGCACACGGGACTGCCTACGAGCAGTACTTC CASSEGAHGTAYEQYF
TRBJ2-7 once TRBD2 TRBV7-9 TGTGCCAGCAGCTTAGATGCTAGCGGGCTCTCCTACGAGCAGTACTTC CASSLDASGLSYEQYF
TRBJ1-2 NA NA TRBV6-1 TGTGCCAGCGTGGAAGAAGCGAACTATGGCTACACCTTC CASVEEANYGYTF
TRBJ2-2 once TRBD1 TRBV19 TGTGCCAGTAGTATTGGTAGATGGGACAGGCGTTCGGGCACCGGGGAGCTGTTTTTT CASSIGRWDRRSGTGELFF
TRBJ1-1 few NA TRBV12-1 TGTGCCAGCAGCCCTTATCGGGATATCAGGGGAGGGACTGAAGCTTTCTTT CASSPYRDIRGGTEAFF
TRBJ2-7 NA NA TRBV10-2 TGCGCCAGCAGTGAGACCGGGCGGGAACCTTCCTACGAGCAGTACTTC CASSETGREPSYEQYF
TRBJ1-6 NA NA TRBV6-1 TGTGCCAGCCGGGACATCCAAAATTCACCCCTCCACTTT CASRDIQNSPLHF
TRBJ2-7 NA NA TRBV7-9 TGTGCCAGCAGCACCGGGACAAGCTACGAGCAGTACTTC CASSTGTSYEQYF
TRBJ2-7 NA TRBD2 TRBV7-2 TGTGCCAGCAGCTCTAGCGGGAACTCCTACGAGCAGTACTTC CASSSSGNSYEQYF
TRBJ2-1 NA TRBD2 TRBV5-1 TGCGCCAGCAAGTTAGCGGGAGGGGGGGATGAGCAGTTCTTC CASKLAGGGDEQFF
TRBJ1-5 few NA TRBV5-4 TGTGCCAGCAGCTTGATTCTGTATCAGCCCCAGCATTTT CASSLILYQPQHF
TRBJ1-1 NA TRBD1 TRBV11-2 TGTGCCAGCAGCTTAGTGGGACAGGGGGCTCCTGAAGCTTTCTTT CASSLVGQGAPEAFF
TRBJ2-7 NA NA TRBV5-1 TGCGCCAGCAGCTTGTTACAGACCTCCTACGAGCAGTACTTC CASSLLQTSYEQYF
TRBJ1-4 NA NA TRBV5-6 TGTGCCAGCAGCCGCAGGTCAACTAATGAAAAACTGTTTTTT CASSRRSTNEKLFF
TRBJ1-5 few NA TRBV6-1 TGTGCCAGCACGACAGCTAGCAATCAGCCCCAGCATTTT CASTTASNQPQHF
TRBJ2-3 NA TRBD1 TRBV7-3 TGTGCCAGCAGCCCCACAGGGGTCCCAGGGGCAGATACGCAGTATTTT CASSPTGVPGADTQYF
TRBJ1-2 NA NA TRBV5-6 TGTGCCAGCAGCGCACGAGGAGGGCTCGGCTACACCTTC CASSARGGLGYTF
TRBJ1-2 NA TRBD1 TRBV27 TGTGCCAGCAGTCCGGGACAGGTTCGCTATGGCTACACCTTC CASSPGQVRYGYTF
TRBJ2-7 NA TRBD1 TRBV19 TGTGCCAGTAGTAAGACAGGGACGATCTACGAGCAGTACTTC CASSKTGTIYEQYF
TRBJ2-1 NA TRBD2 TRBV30 TGTGCCTGGAGTCCATCCCGTACGACTAGCGGGAGTAACCTTGGCAATGAGCAGTTCTTC CAWSPSRTTSGSNLGNEQFF
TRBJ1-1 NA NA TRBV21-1 TGTGCCAGCAGCACGCTTCAGGGGGCTTTGACTGAAGCTTTCTTT CASSTLQGALTEAFF
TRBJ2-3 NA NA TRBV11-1 TGTGCCAGCAGCCTTAGTTTTGATACGCAGTATTTT CASSLSFDTQYF
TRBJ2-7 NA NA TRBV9 TGTGCCAGCAGCGTGGCTGGGACTCCCTACGAGCAGTACTTC CASSVAGTPYEQYF
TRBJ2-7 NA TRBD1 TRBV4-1 TGCGCCAGCAGCCTCGACAGGGTCCTCTACGAGCAGTACTTC CASSLDRVLYEQYF
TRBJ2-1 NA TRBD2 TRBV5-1 TGCGCCAGCAGCGTATCTAGCGGGAGCAATGAGCAGTTCTTC CASSVSSGSNEQFF
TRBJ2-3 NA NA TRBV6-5 TGTGCCAGCAGTGGGCTCGCGACAGATACGCAGTATTTT CASSGLATDTQYF
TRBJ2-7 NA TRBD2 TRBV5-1 TGCGCCAGCAGCCCCCGGGGAGGGGAAACCTACGAGCAGTACTTC CASSPRGGETYEQYF
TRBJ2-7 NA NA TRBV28 TGTGCCAGCAGTTTCAGTCAGGGTCTGGGGGGGCTAGCGGAGTACGAGCAGTACTTC CASSFSQGLGGLAEYEQYF
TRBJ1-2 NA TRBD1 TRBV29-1 TGCAGCGCTGTCCCGGGACAGGGAGGGAATGGCTACACCTTC CSAVPGQGGNGYTF
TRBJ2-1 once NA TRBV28 TGTGCCAGCACCTCCCCCTGGGAGAGCCGCAATGAGCAGTTCTTC CASTSPWESRNEQFF
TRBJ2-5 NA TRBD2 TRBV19 TGTGCCAGTAGTAAGGGACTAGCGGGAGGGGAGACCCAGTACTTC CASSKGLAGGETQYF
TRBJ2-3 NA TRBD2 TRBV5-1 TGCGCCAGCAGCCCCGGACTAGCCCGAGGCACAGATACGCAGTATTTT CASSPGLARGTDTQYF
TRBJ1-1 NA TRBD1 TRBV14 TGTGCCAGCAGCCTGGGACTAAACAGGGGGCAGACTGAAGCTTTCTTT CASSLGLNRGQTEAFF
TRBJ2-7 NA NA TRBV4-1 TGCGCCAGCAGCCAAGAGGTCGCGTTCGAGCAGTACTTC CASSQEVAFEQYF
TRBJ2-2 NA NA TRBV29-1 TGCAGCGTTGACTTAACCGGGGAGCTGTTTTTT CSVDLTGELFF
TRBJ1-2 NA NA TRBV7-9 TGTGCCAGCAGCTTAGAACCCTCGCGGGGGTGCACCTTC CASSLEPSRGCTF
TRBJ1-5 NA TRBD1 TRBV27 TGTGCCAGCAGTCGACAGGGTGATAGCAATCAGCCCCAGCATTTT CASSRQGDSNQPQHF
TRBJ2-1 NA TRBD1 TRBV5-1 TGCGCCAGCAGCTCCTCCGGGACAGGGGTTCTCAATGAGCAGTTCTTC CASSSSGTGVLNEQFF
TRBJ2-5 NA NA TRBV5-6 TGTGCCAGCAGCTTGGCCCGGACAGAGAAAGAGACCCAGTACTTC CASSLARTEKETQYF
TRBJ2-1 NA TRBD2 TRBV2 TGTGCCAGCAGAACTAGCGGGAGCGTCTACAATGAGCAGTTCTTC CASRTSGSVYNEQFF
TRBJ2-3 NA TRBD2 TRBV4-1 TGCGCCAGCAGCCACCCCGGACTAGCGGGAGGGAGTGAAGCAGATACGCAGTATTTT CASSHPGLAGGSEADTQYF
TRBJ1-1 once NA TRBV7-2 TGTGCCAGCAGCTGGAGAACCGTGAACACTGAAGCTTTCTTT CASSWRTVNTEAFF
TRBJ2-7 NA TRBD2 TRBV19 TGTGCCAGTAGTATGGAGCCTAGCGGGAGCTACGAGCAGTACTTC CASSMEPSGSYEQYF
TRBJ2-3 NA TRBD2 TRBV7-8 TGTGCCAGCAGCTCAAGGCAGACTAGCGGGAGGGCAGATACGCAGTATTTT CASSSRQTSGRADTQYF
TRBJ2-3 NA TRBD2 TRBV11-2 TGTGCCAGCAGCTTAGGAGCGGGATCCCCAGATACGCAGTATTTT CASSLGAGSPDTQYF
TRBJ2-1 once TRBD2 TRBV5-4 TGTGCCAGCAGCTGGGGACTAGCGGGAGAGGAGCAGTTCTTC CASSWGLAGEEQFF
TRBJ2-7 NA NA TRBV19 TGTGCCAGTAGTATAGATCCTCTCGGCGAGCAGTACTTC CASSIDPLGEQYF
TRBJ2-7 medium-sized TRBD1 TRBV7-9 TGTGCCAGCAGTTTGGGACAGGGATTTGCCGAGCAGTACTTC CASSLGQGFAEQYF